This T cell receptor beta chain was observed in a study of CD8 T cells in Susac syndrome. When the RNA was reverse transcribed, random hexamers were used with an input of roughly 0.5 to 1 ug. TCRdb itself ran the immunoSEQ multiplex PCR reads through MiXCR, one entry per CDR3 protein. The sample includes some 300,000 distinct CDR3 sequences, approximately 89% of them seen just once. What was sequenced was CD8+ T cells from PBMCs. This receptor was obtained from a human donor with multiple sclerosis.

CDR3: CASSRSGTSGGEQFF. The CDR3 DNA sequence: TGCGCCAGCAGCCGCTCCGGGACTAGCGGGGGTGAGCAGTTCTTC. The gene calls are TRBV5-1 and TRBJ2-1; 14 bases line up with TRBD2. The CDR3 consists of 15 residues. Germline V gene data show CDR1 as SGHRS and CDR2 as YFSETQ. The V gene end was trimmed by 4 bases and the J gene end by 9 bases; junction bases not matched to a gene: 6.